The entry below gives a single T cell receptor beta chain sequence along with its context. This sample was included in a study of T cell changes during pregnancy in multiple sclerosis. Clones were read by immunoSEQ multiplex PCR, and TCRdb kept only the in-frame ones, dropping some. The sample yields over 25,000 clones, 85% to 90% seen once. CDR1 and CDR2 from the germline V gene are WSHSY and SAAADI. CDR3 size: 14 residues. Trimming removed 6 bases from V and 6 bases from J, with 15 bases in between. This receptor was taken from a female donor with multiple sclerosis, enrolled in a pregnancy study. The V and J genes are TRBV10-2 and TRBJ1-5; TRBD1 might be the D (6 bases). This material consisted of CD8+ T cells from peripheral blood mononuclear cells, taken before pregnancy. The CDR3 is CASSPTSGVQPQHF. As DNA, the CDR3 is TGCGCCAGCAGCCCCACATCAGGGGTTCAGCCCCAGCATTTT.